A single sample gave rise to the 11 T cell receptor beta chains below, sequenced in a study of blood T cell repertoires in COVID-19. Profiling relied on immunoSEQ multiplex PCR, and the TCRdb table lists in-frame clones only, not all of them. The data show about 170,000 clones, approximately 80% seen once. The sequencing input was peripheral blood. The source of these receptors is a woman in her seventies with COVID-19, enrolled during active disease.

With respect to this clone: Other DNA sequences in the sample encode the same CDR3. The chain uses TRBV18 and TRBJ2-3, with a tentative D call TRBD2 (6 bases). V was trimmed by 6 bases and J by 2 bases, leaving 15 bases between them. The CDR3 contains 15 residues. Germline V lookup: CDR1 KGHSH, CDR2 LQKENI. The CDR3 loop reads CASSPDGRDTDTQYF. The DNA for the CDR3 is TGTGCCAGCTCGCCGGACGGGAGAGACACAGATACGCAGTATTTT.

This clone was found a few times. This rearrangement joins TRBV23-1 to TRBJ2-1; maybe TRBD2 (5 bases). TRBV23-1 is assigned to the ORF class and has an uncertain function. This CDR3 spans 14 amino acids. Trimming removed 2 bases from V and 6 bases from J, with 11 bases in between. The CDR3 sequence: CASSQKRTSNEQFF. CDR3 DNA sequence: TGCGCCAGCAGTCAAAAGCGTACTAGCAATGAGCAGTTCTTC.

The chain couples TRBV5-1 to TRBJ2-4, with a possible D match to TRBD1 (5 bases). In germline, CDR1 is SGHRS, CDR2 YFSETQ. CDR3 length equals 15 residues. V was pared by 6 bases and J by 6 bases, with 19 bases between. The chain's CDR3 is CASTITSQGPNIQYF. CDR3 in DNA: TGCGCCAGCACCATCACGTCTCAGGGTCCAAACATTCAGTACTTC. The variable domain in full, completed from reference TRBV5-1 and TRBJ2-4, reads KAGVTQTPRYLIKTRGQQVTLSCSPISGHRSVSWYQQTPGQGLQFLFEYFSETQRNKGNFPGRFSGRQFSNSRSEMNVSTLELGDSALYLCASTITSQGPNIQYFGAGTRLSVL.

The chain uses TRBV28 and TRBJ2-7, with D possibly matching TRBD2 (5 bases). CDR1 is MDHEN and CDR2 is SYDVKM in the germline V gene. V shed 6 bases and J shed 1 base, with 13 bases lying between them. The CDR3 has 14 residues. The CDR3 bases are TGTGCCAGCAGCGGCTCAGTAGCGTCCTACGAGCAGTACTTC. This translates into CASSGSVASYEQYF.

The V and J genes are TRBV5-1 and TRBJ2-5; 12 nucleotides line up with TRBD2. The CDR3 is 15 amino acids. From germline, CDR1 is SGHRS and CDR2 YFSETQ. After removal of 4 bases from V and 4 bases from J, the junction contained 5 bases not matched to a gene. CDR3 nucleotides: TGCGCCAGCAGCGAACTAGCGGGAGGTCGAGAGACCCAGTACTTC. Amino acids: CASSELAGGRETQYF.

The CDR3 DNA is TGTGCCAGCACCCAGGTTGACACCTATGGCTACACCTTC. Translating it yields CASTQVDTYGYTF. This rearrangement joins TRBV6-1 to TRBJ1-2; D is undetermined. The CDR3 spans 13 residues. Per the germline V gene, CDR1 is MNHNS and CDR2 is SASEGT. Trimming removed 7 bases from V and 4 bases from J, with 13 bases in between.

V usage is TRBV27 and J usage is TRBJ2-2; 8 bases fit TRBD2. The ends lost 6 bases at V and 2 bases at J; junction bases unmatched: 11. CDR1 is MNHEY and CDR2 is SMNVEV in the germline V gene (reference sequence). The CDR3 contains 17 residues. The CDR3 bases are TGTGCCAGCAGGTACGGGCTAGCGGGCCTCAACACCGGGGAGCTGTTTTTT. It is translated as CASRYGLAGLNTGELFF.

The J gene is TRBJ2-7, the V gene TRBV7-9; no reliable D call. V gave up 1 base and J gave up 1 base, with 8 bases separating them. Germline CDR1 reads SEHNR; CDR2 reads FQNEAQ (reference sequence). The CDR3 is 14 amino acids. The DNA for the CDR3 is TGTGCCAGCAGCTTAGGAGGCTTTTCCTACGAGCAGTACTTC. It encodes CASSLGGFSYEQYF.

V is TRBV28 and J is TRBJ2-3, with TRBD2 matching over 9 bases. Germline V gene sequence: CDR1 MDHEN, CDR2 SYDVKM. There are 15 residues in the CDR3. The J segment lost 0 bases and the V segment lost 8 bases, leaving 6 bases of the junction unmatched. The CDR3 sequence is CASSGLATSTDTQYF. The CDR3 DNA reads as TGTGCCAGCTCAGGACTAGCGACTAGCACAGATACGCAGTATTTT. The variable domain in full, with the rest retrieved from reference TRBV28 and TRBJ2-3, is DVKVTQSSRYLVKRTGEKVFLECVQDMDHENMFWYRQDPGLGLRLIYFSYDVKMKEKGDIPEGYSVSREKKERFSLILESASTNQTSMYLCASSGLATSTDTQYFGPGTRLTVL.

The V gene is TRBV28, the J gene TRBJ2-1; weak D call: TRBD1 (5 bases). The V and J ends lost 5 bases and 3 bases respectively, with 14 bases between them. There are 15 residues in the CDR3. Per germline, CDR1 MDHEN and CDR2 SYDVKM. DNA for the CDR3: TGTGCCAGCAGTCCCCGGACACCACACTACAATGAGCAGTTCTTC. It encodes CASSPRTPHYNEQFF.

The chain couples TRBV9 to TRBJ1-6; 10 bases map to TRBD1. Germline values: CDR1 SGDLS, CDR2 YYNGEE. The CDR3 totals 15 residues. V dropped 3 bases and J dropped 5; count of bases not matched to a gene: 2. This CDR3 reads CASSGQGADNSPLHF. The CDR3 DNA reads as TGTGCCAGCAGCGGACAGGGGGCAGATAATTCACCCCTCCACTTT.